The TCR beta chain described here comes from a study of STAT5B mutations in CD4+ large granular lymphocyte leukemia (dated by TCRdb to the early 2020s). Regarding the study in general: Among healthy controls, the CDR3 'QG' motif was associated with a particular HLA allele. The TCRbeta repertoires of CD4+ T-cell large granular lymphocyte leukemia patients were compared with the TCRbeta repertoires of healthy blood donors. The purity of purified fractions was confirmed by flow cytometry on FACSCanto II or FACSVerse to exceed 95% among lymphocytes.

The CDR3 runs 14 amino acids, cysteine and phenylalanine included. The read is trimmed to its CDR3 DNA, 42 bases read in frame from base 1. V loses 4 bases, J loses 0 bases, and the germline ends lie 7 bases apart. In the germline V gene (reference sequence), CDR1 corresponds to SGHNT and CDR2 to YYREEE. The immunoSEQ assay at survey resolution was used to sequence TCRbeta rearrangements from genomic DNA. The original pipeline was this. In the TCR sequencing data, the lowest productive clonotype frequency that could be detected was 2.59 x 10-5. Only productive TCRbeta rearrangements, defined as complete and in-frame sequences, were included in the analyses. Simpson clonality, calculated in the immunoSEQ Analyzer version 3.0, was used as the measure of sample clonality. Based on frequency, clones were grouped as very rare, small, medium, large (1-20%) or hyperexpanded (>20%). Generation probabilities were estimated with OLGA 1.2.3, V-gene circos plots were generated with VDJtools, specificities were searched for in VDJdb, and CDR3 motifs were identified with GLIPH. This immuneACCESS table, as held by TCRdb, lists in-frame sequences with V and J called but not all clones. Of the missing ones, under half trace to an unresolved V gene in checked studies; the others have no known cause. The V and J calls and clone size were taken over from that table, and D and trimming were inferred from the DNA. The sample includes 25,000 to 35,000 clones, with around 74% observed a single time. About 0.95% of the sample comes from the top ten.

Beyond this particular receptor, the publication reports: The data were not HLA-matched, and the higher clonality in CD4+ T-LGLL than in CD8+ T-LGLL could be due to the relatively small sample size. Main leukemic clonotypes were private to each patient, although roughly 26% of the main leukemic clonotypes were found at low frequency in the non-leukemic repertoires of other patients. Enrichment of TRBV06-family usage was observed among the top patient clones (8/27) relative to healthy controls (2/35). CD4-sorted patient repertoires appeared more clonal than healthy CD4+ repertoires, and this difference persisted after removing the putative leukemic clones.

Healthy controls were roughly 35 blood donors whose buffy coats came from the Finnish Red Cross blood service. All TCR-sequenced material derived from peripheral blood: patient blood samples and healthy donor buffy coats. Peripheral blood mononuclear cells were isolated by Ficoll-Hypaque gradient centrifugation. For the healthy controls, CD4+ cells were obtained from buffy coats by magnetic purification. Genomic DNA was extracted with the Gentra Puregene Cell and Tissue kit and quantified on a Qubit 2.0 fluorometer. This clone came up once. Its antigen is still unknown. No base-level quality is on record; no much larger clone is a single base apart.

The V and J segments used are TRBV5-4 and TRBJ1-4; a confident D gene designation cannot be given. The sequenced sample was CD4+ T cells from blood buffy coats. This clonotype was sampled from a human donor in good health. The DNA sequence is given as TGTGCCAGCAGCATTAGACCAACTAATGAAAAACTGTTTTTT. Its coded protein is CASSIRPTNEKLFF.